Below are 28 T cell receptor beta chains sequenced from a single sample in a study of cytomegalovirus exposure and HLA in healthy donors. PCR employed 60 Vbeta and 13 Jbeta primers. The table came from immunoSEQ multiplex PCR; TCRdb's copy has only in-frame clones and leaves some out. This sample contains 50,000 to 70,000 clones. The sequenced material came from PBMCs. These receptors all stem from a male donor in good health and CMV-seronegative.

This rearrangement joins TRBV6-1 to TRBJ2-7, with D perhaps matching TRBD1 (5 bases). The CDR3 extends over 15 amino acids. The germline V gene encodes CDR1 MNHNS and CDR2 SASEGT. Trimming cost V 0 bases and J 2 bases, with 11 bases left between them. CDR3 nucleotides: TGTGCCAGCAGTGAAGCGCGAGGACAAGCCTACGAGCAGTACTTC. Its translation is CASSEARGQAYEQYF.

The chain has TRBV5-6 and TRBJ2-1; 7 bases are a match to TRBD1. Trimming cost V 4 bases and J 8 bases; bases outside gene matches: 6. Germline V gives CDR1 SGHDT, CDR2 YYEEEE. CDR3 length: 13 residues. In DNA, the CDR3 is TGTGCCAGCAGCCAGGGGGTCCGCGATGAGCAGTTCTTC. As protein: CASSQGVRDEQFF.

The chain has TRBV27 and TRBJ1-6; the match to TRBD1 covers 7 bases. The CDR3 totals 17 residues. J gave up 7 bases and V 4 bases, and 13 bases lay outside the gene matches. Germline values: CDR1 MNHEY, CDR2 SMNVEV (reference sequence). CDR3 in DNA: TGTGCCAGCAGTTCCCTCTCCGACAGGGTAGGGAATTCACCCCTCCACTTT. Residues: CASSSLSDRVGNSPLHF.

The gene calls are TRBV6-5 and TRBJ1-2; 10 nucleotides align to TRBD1. CDR1 and CDR2 (germline): MNHEY, SVGAGI. With V trimmed by 8 bases and J by 8 bases, 11 bases remained unmatched. The CDR3 has 14 residues. CDR3: CASGGQGLPGGYTF. CDR3 coding DNA: TGTGCCAGCGGGGGACAGGGGCTGCCCGGGGGCTACACCTTC.

The CDR3 protein is CAWEDTTNEKLFF. CDR3 nucleotide sequence: TGTGCCTGGGAAGACACGACTAATGAAAAACTGTTTTTT. J is TRBJ1-4 and V is TRBV30, with unresolved D. V dropped 5 bases and J dropped 2 bases, with 9 bases sitting between them. The germline gives CDR1 GTSNPN, CDR2 SVGIG (reference sequence). CDR3 length equals 13 residues.

This rearrangement joins TRBV12-5 to TRBJ1-2; D perhaps matches TRBD1 (5 bases). V dropped 6 bases and J dropped 7 bases, with 18 bases sitting between them. There are 14 residues in the CDR3. Germline CDR1 LGHNT, CDR2 FRNRAP. CDR3 bases: TGTGCTAGTGGGCCCCGGCAGGGTGAAGGTGGCTACACCTTC. Its translation: CASGPRQGEGGYTF.

The chain combines TRBV10-2 with TRBJ2-7, with D unresolved. Trimming pared 3 bases from V and 2 bases from J, leaving 11 bases between. The germline gives CDR1 WSHSY, CDR2 SAAADI. The CDR3 is 14 residues long. DNA for the CDR3: TGCGCCAGCAGTGAAGAGGCGGTTACCTACGAGCAGTACTTC. The encoded protein is CASSEEAVTYEQYF.

The J gene is TRBJ1-1, the V gene TRBV7-6; D unclear. The ends were cut back, 1 base at V and 1 base at J, with 10 bases in the middle. The CDR3 has 15 amino acids. CDR1 and CDR2 from the germline V gene are SGHVS and FNYEAQ. This chain's CDR3 is CASSLGLRGNTEAFF. CDR3 DNA sequence: TGTGCCAGCAGCTTAGGCCTTCGGGGGAACACTGAAGCTTTCTTT.

V and J are TRBV29-1 and TRBJ1-1; D possibly corresponds to TRBD1 (6 bases). V gave up 6 bases and J gave up 3 bases, with 11 bases separating them. CDR3 length equals 12 residues. The germline V gene encodes CDR1 SQVTM and CDR2 ANQGSEA. The CDR3 here is CSVSTGDTEAFF. The CDR3 coding sequence is TGCAGCGTCTCGACAGGCGACACTGAAGCTTTCTTT.

V usage is TRBV9 and J usage is TRBJ1-3; no definite D call. The CDR3 is 14 amino acids. V dropped 2 bases and J dropped 0 bases, with 6 bases sitting between them. Germline CDR1 and CDR2: SGDLS and YYNGEE. The CDR3 DNA is TGTGCCAGCAGCGTGGCAGTCTCTGGAAACACCATATATTTT. It encodes CASSVAVSGNTIYF.

The rearrangement links TRBV2 to TRBJ2-1; 10 positions match TRBD2. This CDR3 is 15 amino acids long. With V trimmed by 4 bases and J by 4 bases, 4 bases remained unmatched. Germline-derived CDR1 and CDR2 are SNHLY and FYNNEI. As DNA, the CDR3 is TGTGCCAGCAGTGTTGGTAGCGGGAGGTACAATGAGCAGTTCTTC. Protein sequence: CASSVGSGRYNEQFF.

This chain links TRBV4-1 with TRBJ1-1, with 12 nucleotides matching TRBD1. The V segment lost 2 bases and the J segment 1 base; nucleotides outside the gene matches: 8. The CDR3 is 18 residues long. Germline CDR1 reads MGHRA; CDR2 reads YSYEKL. CDR3 protein: CASSQTPGQGAGNTEAFF. DNA for the CDR3: TGCGCCAGCAGCCAAACCCCGGGACAGGGGGCGGGGAACACTGAAGCTTTCTTT.

The chain uses TRBV7-8 and TRBJ2-3; 16 positions agree with TRBD2. This CDR3 comprises 17 residues. Germline V CDR1 and CDR2: SGHVS, FQNEAQ. V shed 5 bases and J 5 bases; nucleotides not matched to a gene: 7. The CDR3 spells CASSTGTSGGAGDTQYF. The CDR3 coding sequence is TGTGCCAGCAGCACTGGGACTAGCGGGGGGGCAGGAGATACGCAGTATTTT.

CDR3 loop: CASARETGGGYTF. In DNA, the CDR3 is TGTGCCAGCGCCAGGGAGACAGGGGGTGGCTACACCTTC. The chain is built from TRBV5-4 and TRBJ1-2, with 9 bases lining up with TRBD1. The V gene end was trimmed by 7 bases and the J gene end by 7 bases; junction bases not matched to a gene: 8. There are 13 residues in the CDR3. Germline-derived CDR1 and CDR2 are SGHNT and YYREEE (reference sequence).

The chain has TRBV7-8 and TRBJ2-7, with D tentatively TRBD1 (6 bases). Trimming removed 8 bases from V and 3 bases from J, with 14 bases in between. The CDR3 is made up of 13 amino acids. The V gene's germline CDR1 is SGHVS and CDR2 FQNEAQ. The CDR3 loop is CASGSTGFYEQYF. The CDR3 bases are TGTGCCAGCGGGTCGACAGGATTCTACGAGCAGTACTTC. The variable domain in full, completed from reference TRBV7-8 and TRBJ2-7, reads GAGVSQSPRYKVAKRGQDVALRCDPISGHVSLFWYQQALGQGPEFLTYFQNEAQLDKSGLPSDRFFAERPEGSVSTLKIQRTQQEDSAVYLCASGSTGFYEQYFGPGTRLTVT.

This chain uses TRBV28 with TRBJ2-7; D is possibly TRBD2 (5 bases). With 10 bases removed from V and 0 bases from J, the gap between germline ends came to 16 bases. The CDR3 totals 14 residues. Germline loops: CDR1 MDHEN, CDR2 SYDVKM. CDR3 DNA sequence: TGTGCCACCGGCAAACGAGGGAGCTCCTACGAGCAGTACTTC. It translates to CATGKRGSSYEQYF.

The chain employs TRBV28 and TRBJ1-2; 9 nucleotides agree with TRBD1. Germline-derived CDR1 and CDR2 are MDHEN and SYDVKM. The CDR3 loop spans 14 amino acids. The V and J ends lost 3 bases and 7 bases, in that order; junction bases with no gene match: 6. CDR3 in amino acids: CASSFVPGQGGYTF. Here the CDR3 DNA reads TGTGCCAGCAGTTTCGTCCCGGGACAGGGTGGCTACACCTTC.

The V call is TRBV28, the J call TRBJ1-3, with 8 bases fitting TRBD1. The CDR3 has 15 amino acids. Germline V gene data show CDR1 as MDHEN and CDR2 as SYDVKM. The trim removed 11 bases at V and 2 bases at J, leaving 11 bases unmatched. CDR3 loop: CASLPGQVAGNTIYF. In DNA form, the CDR3 reads TGTGCCTCCCTCCCGGGACAGGTAGCTGGAAACACCATATATTTT.

The CDR3 loop reads CASSPGTDQETQYF. The CDR3 nucleotides are TGTGCCAGCTCTCCCGGGACAGACCAAGAGACCCAGTACTTC. The rearrangement joins TRBV18 to TRBJ2-5; TRBD1 matches at 7 bases. This CDR3 contains 14 residues. Trimming removed 6 bases from V and 0 bases from J; junction bases left unmatched: 4. Germline values: CDR1 KGHSH, CDR2 LQKENI.

The chain recombines TRBV28 with TRBJ1-4; 8 positions match TRBD1. Germline CDR1 and CDR2: MDHEN and SYDVKM. The CDR3 runs to 14 residues. V lost 4 bases to trimming and J lost 8 bases; unmatched junction nucleotides: 6. This CDR3 reads CASSSGTGGEKLFF. The CDR3 DNA sequence: TGTGCCAGCAGTTCGGGGACAGGAGGCGAAAAACTGTTTTTT. The whole variable domain, remainder taken from reference TRBV28 and TRBJ1-4, is DVKVTQSSRYLVKRTGEKVFLECVQDMDHENMFWYRQDPGLGLRLIYFSYDVKMKEKGDIPEGYSVSREKKERFSLILESASTNQTSMYLCASSSGTGGEKLFFGSGTQLSVL.

The chain couples TRBV7-9 to TRBJ2-5, with 13 bases lining up with TRBD2. Germline CDR1 is SEHNR and CDR2 is FQNEAQ (reference sequence). The V gene end was trimmed by 3 bases and the J gene end by 0 bases; junction bases not matched to a gene: 7. This CDR3 is 18 amino acids long. The CDR3 sequence is CASSFRTSGGRYQETQYF. For the CDR3, the DNA is TGTGCCAGCAGCTTCCGGACTAGCGGGGGCCGGTACCAAGAGACCCAGTACTTC. Full variable domain (outside the CDR3, taken from reference TRBV7-9 and TRBJ2-5): DTGVSQNPRHKITKRGQNVTFRCDPISEHNRLYWYRQTLGQGPEFLTYFQNEAQLEKSRLLSDRFSAERPKGSFSTLEIQRTEQGDSAMYLCASSFRTSGGRYQETQYFGPGTRLLVL.

The V call is TRBV11-2, the J call TRBJ2-7, with TRBD2 as a possible D gene (5 bases). V was shortened by 6 bases and J by 0 bases, with 6 bases between the two germline ends. The CDR3 is 12 amino acids. Germline V CDR1 and CDR2: SGHAT, FQNNGV. The CDR3 bases are TGTGCCAGCAGAACTAGCTCCTACGAGCAGTACTTC. Amino acids: CASRTSSYEQYF. Supplemented by reference TRBV11-2 and TRBJ2-7, the full variable domain reads EAGVAQSPRYKIIEKRQSVAFWCNPISGHATLYWYQQILGQGPKLLIQFQNNGVVDDSQLPKDRFSAERLKGVDSTLKIQPAKLEDSAVYLCASRTSSYEQYFGPGTRLTVT.

The chain links TRBV29-1 to TRBJ1-2; D ambiguous. The germline V gene encodes CDR1 SQVTM and CDR2 ANQGSEA. There are 14 residues in the CDR3. Trimming pared 2 bases from V and 5 bases from J, leaving 15 bases between. CDR3 in amino acids: CSVEKGAFVYGYTF. For the CDR3, the DNA is TGCAGCGTTGAAAAGGGAGCGTTCGTATATGGCTACACCTTC.

The genes are TRBV30 and TRBJ1-1; perhaps TRBD1 as D (5 bases). CDR3 size: 13 residues. V was pared by 0 bases and J by 8 bases, with 13 bases between. Germline V CDR1 and CDR2: GTSNPN, SVGIG (reference sequence). The CDR3 DNA reads TGTGCCTGGAGTGTGATGGGGCAGAGAGAAGCTTTCTTT. Amino acid sequence: CAWSVMGQREAFF.

The chain links TRBV7-2 to TRBJ2-3; 9 bases map to TRBD2. The CDR3 spans 19 residues. The germline V gene encodes CDR1 SGHTA and CDR2 FQGNSA. Trimming cost V 5 bases and J 0 bases; bases outside gene matches: 15. DNA of the CDR3: TGTGCCAGCAGCAAAAGGGGCGGGGGACTAGCCTCTAGCACAGATACGCAGTATTTT. Translating gives CASSKRGGGLASSTDTQYF.

V usage is TRBV6-1 and J usage is TRBJ1-4, with D possibly being TRBD1 (5 bases). Germline CDR1 MNHNS, CDR2 SASEGT. Trimming shortened V by 3 bases and J by 10 bases, and 15 bases separated the two germline ends. This CDR3 contains 14 residues. CDR3 DNA: TGTGCCAGCAGTGAGAGGGGAGGTCTCGGAAAACTGTTTTTT. This translates into CASSERGGLGKLFF.

The rearrangement joins TRBV5-4 to TRBJ1-2; maybe TRBD1 (5 bases). The CDR3 is made up of 13 amino acids. CDR1 is SGHNT, CDR2 YYREEE, per germline (reference sequence). The germline V and J ends were trimmed by 0 bases and 6 bases, with 9 bases remaining between them. As DNA, the CDR3 is TGTGCCAGCAGCTTGGCGGGGGTCGATGGCTACACCTTC. Amino acid sequence: CASSLAGVDGYTF.

As for this clone: The junction and the germline gene differ at one end; a read error may be behind it. This chain connects TRBV4-3 to TRBJ2-3, with no clear D. The CDR3 sequence is 13 residues long. The V gene's germline CDR1 is LGHNA and CDR2 YSLEER. CDR3 DNA sequence: TGCGCCAGCAGCCAAGAGATCACAGATAAGCAGTATTTT. This sequence encodes CASSQEITDKQYF.